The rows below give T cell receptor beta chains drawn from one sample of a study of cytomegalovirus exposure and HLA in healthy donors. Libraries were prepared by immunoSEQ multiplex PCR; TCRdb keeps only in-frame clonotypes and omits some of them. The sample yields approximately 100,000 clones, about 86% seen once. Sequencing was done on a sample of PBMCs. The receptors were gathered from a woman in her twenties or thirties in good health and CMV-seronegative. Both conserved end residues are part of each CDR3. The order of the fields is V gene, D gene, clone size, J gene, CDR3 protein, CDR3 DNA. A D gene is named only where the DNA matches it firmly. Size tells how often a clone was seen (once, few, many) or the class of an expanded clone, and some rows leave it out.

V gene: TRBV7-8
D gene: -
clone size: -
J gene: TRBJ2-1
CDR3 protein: CASSLNREEHEQFF
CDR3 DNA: TGTGCCAGCAGCTTAAATCGTGAGGAGCATGAGCAGTTCTTC

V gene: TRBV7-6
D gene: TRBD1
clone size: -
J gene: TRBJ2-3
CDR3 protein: CASSSSGQGWDTQYF
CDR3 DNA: TGTGCCAGCAGCAGTAGCGGACAGGGATGGGATACGCAGTATTTT

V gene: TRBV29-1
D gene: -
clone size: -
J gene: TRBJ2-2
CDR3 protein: CSARVTSGELFF
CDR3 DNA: TGCAGCGCCAGGGTCACCTCCGGGGAGCTGTTTTTT

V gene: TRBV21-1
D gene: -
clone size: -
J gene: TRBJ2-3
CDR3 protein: CASSKVGSAGIQEPSTDTQYF
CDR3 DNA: TGTGCCAGCAGCAAAGTTGGATCAGCGGGAATCCAGGAACCTAGCACAGATACGCAGTATTTT

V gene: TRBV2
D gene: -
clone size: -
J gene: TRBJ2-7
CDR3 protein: CASSVLGGNYEQYF
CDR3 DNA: TGTGCCAGCAGTGTTCTTGGAGGAAACTACGAGCAGTACTTC

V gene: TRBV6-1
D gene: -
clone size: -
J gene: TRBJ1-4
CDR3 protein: CASTIRGQWVEKLFF
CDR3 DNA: TGTGCCAGCACCATCAGAGGCCAATGGGTTGAAAAACTGTTTTTT

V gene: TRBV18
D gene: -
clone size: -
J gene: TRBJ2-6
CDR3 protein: CASSPLTSGSGANVLTF
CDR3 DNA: TGTGCCAGCTCACCCCTAACCTCAGGCTCTGGGGCCAACGTCCTGACTTTC

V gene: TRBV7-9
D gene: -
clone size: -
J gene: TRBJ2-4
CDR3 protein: CASSYSRVGNIQYF
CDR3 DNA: TGTGCCAGCAGCTACTCCCGGGTCGGAAACATTCAGTACTTC

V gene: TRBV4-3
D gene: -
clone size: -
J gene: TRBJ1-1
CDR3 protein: CASSQDSGGRTEAFF
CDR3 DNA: TGCGCCAGCAGCCAAGATTCGGGGGGGAGGACTGAAGCTTTCTTT

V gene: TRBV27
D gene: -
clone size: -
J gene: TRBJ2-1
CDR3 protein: CASSFRLLSSYNEQFF
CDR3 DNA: TGTGCCAGCAGTTTCCGCCTTCTCAGCTCCTACAATGAGCAGTTCTTC

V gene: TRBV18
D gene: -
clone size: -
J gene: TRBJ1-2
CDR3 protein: CASSPSDTYGYTF
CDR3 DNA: TGTGCCAGCTCACCATCAGACACCTATGGCTACACCTTC

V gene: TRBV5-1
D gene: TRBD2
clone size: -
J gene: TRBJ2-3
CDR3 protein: CASSPGSGGGDTQYF
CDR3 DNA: TGCGCCAGCTCTCCGGGGAGCGGGGGAGGGGATACGCAGTATTTT

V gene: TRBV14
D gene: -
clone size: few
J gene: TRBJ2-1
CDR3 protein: CASSLRLLGQRGNEQFF
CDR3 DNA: TGTGCCAGCAGCCTCCGACTACTAGGACAGAGGGGGAATGAGCAGTTCTTC

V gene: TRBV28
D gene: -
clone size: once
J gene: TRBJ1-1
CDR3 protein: CASSLLTFVNTEAFF
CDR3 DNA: TGTGCCAGCAGTTTATTGACTTTTGTGAACACTGAAGCTTTCTTT

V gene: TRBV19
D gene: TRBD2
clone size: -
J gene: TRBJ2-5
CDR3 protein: CASSRASGNRETQYF
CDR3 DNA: TGTGCCAGTAGTAGGGCTAGCGGGAACCGGGAGACCCAGTACTTC

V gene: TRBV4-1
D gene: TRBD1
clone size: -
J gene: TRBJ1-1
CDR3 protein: CASSQSPGQGNTEAFF
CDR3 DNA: TGCGCCAGCAGCCAATCCCCGGGACAGGGAAACACTGAAGCTTTCTTT

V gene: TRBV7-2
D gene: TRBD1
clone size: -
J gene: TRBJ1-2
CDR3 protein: CASSLGGQGGDGYTF
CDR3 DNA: TGTGCCAGCAGCTTAGGGGGTCAGGGGGGCGACGGCTACACCTTC

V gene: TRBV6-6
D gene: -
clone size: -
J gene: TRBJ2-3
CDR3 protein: CASSPGTERADTQYF
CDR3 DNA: TGTGCCAGCAGCCCAGGGACTGAGAGGGCAGATACGCAGTATTTT

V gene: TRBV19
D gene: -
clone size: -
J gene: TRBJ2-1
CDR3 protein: CASSIVFFPTSYNEQFF
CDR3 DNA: TGTGCCAGTAGTATCGTTTTTTTCCCTACCTCCTACAATGAGCAGTTCTTC

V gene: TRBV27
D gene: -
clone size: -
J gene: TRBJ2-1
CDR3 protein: CASRPFRGLEQFF
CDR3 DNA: TGTGCCAGCAGACCCTTTCGCGGACTTGAGCAGTTCTTC

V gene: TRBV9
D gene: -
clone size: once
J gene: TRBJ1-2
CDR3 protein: CASSRSGTTNGYTF
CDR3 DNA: TGTGCCAGCAGCCGTTCCGGGACAACTAATGGCTACACCTTC

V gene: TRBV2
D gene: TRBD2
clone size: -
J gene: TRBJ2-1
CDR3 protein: CASKLAGHNNEQFF
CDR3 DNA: TGTGCCAGCAAACTAGCGGGACACAACAATGAGCAGTTCTTC

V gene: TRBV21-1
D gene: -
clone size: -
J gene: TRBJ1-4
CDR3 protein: CASSKRKVRDEKLFF
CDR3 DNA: TGTGCCAGCAGCAAACGGAAGGTCCGGGATGAAAAACTGTTTTTT

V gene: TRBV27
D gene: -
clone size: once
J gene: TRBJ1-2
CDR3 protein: CASSFGVGGNYGYTF
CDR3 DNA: TGTGCCAGCAGTTTCGGGGTGGGGGGTAACTATGGCTACACCTTC

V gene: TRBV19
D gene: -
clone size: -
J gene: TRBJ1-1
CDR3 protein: CASSLEGLNTEAFF
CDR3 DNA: TGTGCCAGTAGTCTAGAGGGCTTGAACACTGAAGCTTTCTTT

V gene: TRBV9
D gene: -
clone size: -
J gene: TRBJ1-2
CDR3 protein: CASSVLAGDYGYTF
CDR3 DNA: TGTGCCAGCAGCGTCCTAGCAGGGGACTATGGCTACACCTTC

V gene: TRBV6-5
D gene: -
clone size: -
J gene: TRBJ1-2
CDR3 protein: CASSFRGDYGYTF
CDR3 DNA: TGTGCCAGCAGCTTCAGGGGTGACTATGGCTACACCTTC

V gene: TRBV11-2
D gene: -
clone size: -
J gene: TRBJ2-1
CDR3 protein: CASSLDPSSSSEQFF
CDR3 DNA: TGTGCCAGCAGCTTAGATCCGTCTAGTTCGTCTGAGCAGTTCTTC

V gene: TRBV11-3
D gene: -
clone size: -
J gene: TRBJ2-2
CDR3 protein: CASSSRGYTGELFF
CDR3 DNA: TGTGCCAGCAGCTCGAGGGGGTACACCGGGGAGCTGTTTTTT

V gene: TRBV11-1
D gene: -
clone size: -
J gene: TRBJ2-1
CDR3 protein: CASSYPSGEQFF
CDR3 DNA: TGTGCCAGCAGCTACCCGTCCGGGGAGCAGTTCTTC

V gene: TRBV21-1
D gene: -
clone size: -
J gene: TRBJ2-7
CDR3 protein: CASRTAGGSNLDEQYF
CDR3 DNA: TGTGCCAGCCGGACGGCGGGAGGTTCAAACCTGGATGAGCAGTACTTC

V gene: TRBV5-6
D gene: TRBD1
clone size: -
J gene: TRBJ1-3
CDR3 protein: CASSRTTGIGNTIYF
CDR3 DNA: TGTGCCAGCAGCCGCACGACAGGGATCGGAAACACCATATATTTT

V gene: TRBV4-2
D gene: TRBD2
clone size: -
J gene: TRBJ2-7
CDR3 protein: CASSQDLGTRAHEQYF
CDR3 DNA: TGTGCCAGCAGCCAAGATTTGGGGACTAGAGCCCACGAGCAGTACTTC

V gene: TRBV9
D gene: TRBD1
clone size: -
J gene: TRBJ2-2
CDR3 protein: CASSPRDRPPGELFF
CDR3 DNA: TGTGCCAGCAGCCCGAGGGACAGACCCCCCGGGGAGCTGTTTTTT

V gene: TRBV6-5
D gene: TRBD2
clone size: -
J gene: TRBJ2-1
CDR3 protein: CASSHKTSGSVEQFF
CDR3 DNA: TGTGCCAGCAGTCATAAGACTAGCGGGAGTGTTGAGCAGTTCTTC

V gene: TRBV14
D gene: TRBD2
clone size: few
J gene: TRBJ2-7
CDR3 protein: CASSRGTSGSGGTYEQYF
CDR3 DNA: TGTGCCAGCAGCCGCGGGACTAGCGGGAGCGGGGGGACCTACGAGCAGTACTTC

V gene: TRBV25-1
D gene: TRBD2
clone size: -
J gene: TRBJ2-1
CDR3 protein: CASNNRLAANNEQFF
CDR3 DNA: TGTGCCAGCAACAATCGACTAGCGGCCAACAATGAGCAGTTCTTC

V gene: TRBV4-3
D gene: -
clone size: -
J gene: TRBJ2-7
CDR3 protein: CASSLHGRERDEQYF
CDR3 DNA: TGCGCCAGCAGCCTACACGGCAGGGAACGAGACGAGCAGTACTTC

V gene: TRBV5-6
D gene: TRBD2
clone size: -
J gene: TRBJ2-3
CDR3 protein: CASSMGLAGGDTQYF
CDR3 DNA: TGTGCCAGCAGCATGGGACTAGCGGGAGGGGATACGCAGTATTTT

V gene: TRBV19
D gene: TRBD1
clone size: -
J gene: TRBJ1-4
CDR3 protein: CASSIDREEKLFF
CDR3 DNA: TGTGCCAGTAGTATCGACAGGGAGGAAAAACTGTTTTTT

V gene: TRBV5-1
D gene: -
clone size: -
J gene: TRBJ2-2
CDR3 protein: CASSLAAAGRTGELFF
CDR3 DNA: TGCGCCAGCAGCTTGGCCGCAGCGGGCAGAACCGGGGAGCTGTTTTTT

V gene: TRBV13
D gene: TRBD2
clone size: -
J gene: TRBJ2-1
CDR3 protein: CASSRGGAGGGNEQFF
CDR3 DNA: TGTGCCAGCAGCCGGGGGGGTGCGGGAGGGGGAAATGAGCAGTTCTTC

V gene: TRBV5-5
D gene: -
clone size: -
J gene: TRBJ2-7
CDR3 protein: CASSYGVGSLGYEQYF
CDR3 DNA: TGTGCCAGCAGCTACGGGGTGGGCTCCCTGGGTTACGAGCAGTACTTC

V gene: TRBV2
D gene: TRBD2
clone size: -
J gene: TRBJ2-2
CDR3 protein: CASTGLAGVIGELFF
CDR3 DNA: TGTGCCAGTACTGGACTAGCGGGAGTCATCGGGGAGCTGTTTTTT

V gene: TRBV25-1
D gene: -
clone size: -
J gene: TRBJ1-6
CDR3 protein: CATSQGTANSPLHF
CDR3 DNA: TGTGCCACGAGTCAGGGGACGGCAAATTCACCCCTCCACTTT

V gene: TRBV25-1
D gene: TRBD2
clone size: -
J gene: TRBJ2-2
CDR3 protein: CASSDDSGRTGELFF
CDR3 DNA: TGTGCCAGCAGTGATGACAGCGGGAGGACCGGGGAGCTGTTTTTT